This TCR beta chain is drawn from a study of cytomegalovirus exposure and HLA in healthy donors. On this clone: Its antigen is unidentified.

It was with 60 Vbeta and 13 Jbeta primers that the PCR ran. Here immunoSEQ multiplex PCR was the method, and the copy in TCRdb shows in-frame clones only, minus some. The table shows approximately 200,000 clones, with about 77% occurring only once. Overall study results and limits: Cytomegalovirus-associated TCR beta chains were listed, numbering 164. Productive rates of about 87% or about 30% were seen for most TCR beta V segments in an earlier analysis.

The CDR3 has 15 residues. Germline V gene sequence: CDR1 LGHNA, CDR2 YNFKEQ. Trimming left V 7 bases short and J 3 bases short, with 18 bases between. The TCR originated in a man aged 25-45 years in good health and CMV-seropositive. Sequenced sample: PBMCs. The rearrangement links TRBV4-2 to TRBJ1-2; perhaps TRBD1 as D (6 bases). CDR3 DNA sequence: TGTGCCAGCACAATAGGGGGAGCTGAGGACTATGGCTACACCTTC. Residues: CASTIGGAEDYGYTF.